The 21 T cell receptor beta chains given below trace back to one sample, sequenced in a study of cytomegalovirus exposure and HLA in healthy donors. It was with 60 Vbeta and 13 Jbeta primers that the PCR ran. Sequenced by immunoSEQ multiplex PCR; TCRdb stores in-frame clones only, minus some. Among 120,000 or so clones listed, roughly 63% were seen once. Material: PBMCs. The receptors were gathered from a man under 40 in good health and CMV-seropositive.

This chain connects TRBV7-9 to TRBJ2-7, with D perhaps TRBD1 (6 bases). Trimming took 1 base from V and 6 from J, leaving 7 bases between them. The CDR3 extends over 12 amino acids. Germline V gene lookup returns CDR1 SEHNR and CDR2 FQNEAQ (reference sequence). CDR3 sequence: CASSLDRAEQYF. CDR3 DNA: TGTGCCAGCAGCTTAGACAGGGCCGAGCAGTACTTC.

The chain recombines TRBV19 with TRBJ1-5; 7 bases are a match to TRBD1. Trimming removed 5 bases from V and 2 bases from J; junction bases left unmatched: 6. This CDR3 region has 15 residues. CDR1 and CDR2 from the germline V gene are LNHDA and SQIVND (reference sequence). CDR3 sequence (DNA): TGTGCCAGTAGTGCGACCACAGGGGGCAATCAGCCCCAGCATTTT. As protein: CASSATTGGNQPQHF. The whole variable domain, filled in from reference TRBV19 and TRBJ1-5, reads DGGITQSPKYLFRKEGQNVTLSCEQNLNHDAMYWYRQDPGQGLRLIYYSQIVNDFQKGDIAEGYSVSREKKESFPLTVTSAQKNPTAFYLCASSATTGGNQPQHFGDGTRLSIL.

The chain couples TRBV2 to TRBJ2-7, with 7 positions matching TRBD2. The CDR3 length is 16 residues. Germline V gene lookup returns CDR1 SNHLY and CDR2 FYNNEI. The junction had 17 bases not matched to a gene; V was cut back by 6 bases and J by 6 bases. The CDR3 DNA follows: TGTGCCAGCAGGCATCGTTCGAGCGGGATCCCCCTCGAGCAGTACTTC. This translates into CASRHRSSGIPLEQYF.

The sample holds a few counts of this clone. The chain recombines TRBV29-1 with TRBJ1-5, with TRBD1 identical over 8 bases. The CDR3 runs 15 residues. The germline CDR1 and CDR2 sequences are SQVTM and ANQGSEA. V lost 5 bases and J lost 5; bases outside the gene matches: 11. The CDR3 here is CSVTIQGAADQPQHF. CDR3 sequence (DNA): TGCAGCGTTACGATCCAGGGGGCCGCCGATCAGCCCCAGCATTTT.

The chain combines TRBV9 with TRBJ2-3; D is possibly TRBD1 (6 bases). The CDR3 extends over 15 amino acids. Germline CDR1 reads SGDLS; CDR2 reads YYNGEE. Trimming removed 3 bases at V and 2 bases at J, with 13 bases between. CDR3 loop: CASSAPTGYTDTQYF. The CDR3 DNA reads TGTGCCAGCAGCGCCCCGACAGGCTACACAGATACGCAGTATTTT.

The chain employs TRBV7-6 and TRBJ1-2; D uncertain. The germline V and J ends were trimmed by 1 base and 5 bases, with 11 bases remaining between them. The CDR3 is 14 residues long. Germline-derived CDR1 and CDR2 are SGHVS and FNYEAQ. The CDR3 sequence: CASSLGEGIYGYTF. Written as DNA, the CDR3 is TGTGCCAGCAGCTTAGGGGAGGGTATTTATGGCTACACCTTC.

CDR3 nucleotide sequence: TGTGCCAGCACCCGGTTAGGGAGCTTCAATGAGCAGTTCTTC. Its translation: CASTRLGSFNEQFF. J is TRBJ2-1 and V is TRBV6-6; weak D call: TRBD2 (5 bases). Germline V lookup: CDR1 MNHNY, CDR2 SVGAGI (reference sequence). V lost 7 bases and J lost 6, with 16 bases in between. This CDR3 has 14 residues.

The count of this clone is one. The chain links TRBV6-1 to TRBJ1-1, with D uncertain. Trimming cost V 6 bases and J 6 bases, with 11 bases left between them. Germline CDR1 is MNHNS and CDR2 is SASEGT. This CDR3 contains 12 residues. The CDR3 protein is CASRDDTAEAFF. The CDR3 region has the DNA TGTGCCAGCAGGGATGACACGGCTGAAGCTTTCTTT.

The V gene is TRBV9, the J gene TRBJ2-7, with a weak D call TRBD2 (5 bases). CDR1 is SGDLS and CDR2 is YYNGEE in the germline V gene. CDR3 length: 16 amino acids. Trimming stripped 4 bases from V and 4 bases from J, with 21 bases between. The CDR3 spells CASSPRPGSGPYEQYF. The DNA of the CDR3 is TGTGCCAGCAGCCCCCGTCCGGGGAGCGGACCATACGAGCAGTACTTC.

The chain links TRBV5-6 to TRBJ2-3; no definite D call. The CDR3 extends over 12 amino acids. Trimming pared 3 bases from V and 9 bases from J, leaving 11 bases between. Germline CDR1 SGHDT, CDR2 YYEEEE. The CDR3 is CASSSGPRTQYF. The CDR3 DNA sequence: TGTGCCAGCAGCTCCGGTCCACGAACGCAGTATTTT. The full variable domain, rest sourced from reference TRBV5-6 and TRBJ2-3, is DAGVTQSPTHLIKTRGQQVTLRCSPKSGHDTVSWYQQALGQGPQFIFQYYEEEERQRGNFPDRFSGHQFPNYSSELNVNALLLGDSALYLCASSSGPRTQYFGPGTRLTVL.

This clone was recorded once. The genes are TRBV25-1 and TRBJ2-7, with D possibly matching TRBD1 (5 bases). The germline gives CDR1 MGHDK, CDR2 SYGVNS. The CDR3 totals 13 residues. V was shortened by 5 bases and J by 2 bases, with 10 bases between the two germline ends. The CDR3 region has the DNA TGTGCCAGCAGTCTTCAGGGCCCCTACGAGCAGTACTTC. Its protein is CASSLQGPYEQYF.

Concerning this clone itself: A junction end diverges from the germline sequence, so it may reflect a read error. In DNA form, the CDR3 reads TGTGCTAGCAGCCTCGGGACTAGCGGGAGCCATCACTACCAAGAGACCCAGTACTTC. Amino acid sequence: CASSLGTSGSHHYQETQYF. The V and J genes are TRBV7-7 and TRBJ2-5; 14 bases are a match to TRBD2. This CDR3 has 19 residues. Germline CDR1 is SSHAT and CDR2 is FNYEAQ (reference sequence).

The chain employs TRBV19 and TRBJ1-3; 7 bases align to TRBD1. V shed 6 bases and J 0 bases; nucleotides not matched to a gene: 11. CDR1 is LNHDA, CDR2 SQIVND, per germline (reference sequence). The CDR3 is made up of 17 amino acids. The CDR3 region is CASRESTGALSGNTIYF. Here the CDR3 DNA reads TGTGCCAGTAGAGAAAGTACAGGGGCGCTCTCTGGAAACACCATATATTTT.

V and J are TRBV6-1 and TRBJ1-1, with a weak D call TRBD1 (6 bases). Germline values: CDR1 MNHNS, CDR2 SASEGT. Trimming took 8 bases from V and 8 from J, leaving 15 bases between them. CDR3 size: 12 residues. CDR3 sequence: CASGNAGTEAFF. The CDR3 region has the DNA TGTGCCAGCGGTAACGCTGGGACAGAAGCTTTCTTT.

The gene calls are TRBV20-1 and TRBJ1-2; the D gene is possibly TRBD1 (5 bases). The germline CDR1 and CDR2 sequences are DFQATT and SNEGSKA (reference sequence). This CDR3 comprises 11 residues. The CDR3 DNA sequence: TGCAGCCCGAGGACACCTTATGGCTACACCTTC. Translation gives CSPRTPYGYTF.

This clone was counted between two and nine times. V is TRBV20-1 and J is TRBJ1-1; D might be TRBD1 (6 bases). Germline-derived CDR1 and CDR2 are DFQATT and SNEGSKA (reference sequence). This CDR3 is built from 11 residues. The CDR3 sequence: CIIKGGSEAFF. The CDR3 coding sequence is TGCATTATAAAGGGGGGGTCTGAAGCTTTCTTT.

The V gene is TRBV11-3, the J gene TRBJ2-3, with D perhaps TRBD1 (5 bases). This CDR3 is 13 amino acids long. CDR1 and CDR2 from the germline V gene are SGHNT and YENEEA. V shed 6 bases and J shed 4 bases, with 11 bases lying between them. For the CDR3, the DNA is TGTGCCAGCAGTTACCAGGGTGCAGATACGCAGTATTTT. This encodes CASSYQGADTQYF.

V and J are TRBV7-2 and TRBJ1-2, with D unclear. The V end lost 3 bases, the J end lost 4 bases, and 9 bases lay between the germline ends. CDR3 length equals 13 residues. CDR1 is SGHTA, CDR2 FQGNSA, per germline. The CDR3 region is CASSLALRYGYTF. The CDR3 DNA reads as TGTGCCAGCAGCTTGGCCCTTCGCTATGGCTACACCTTC. The whole variable domain, remainder taken from reference TRBV7-2 and TRBJ1-2, is GAGVSQSPSNKVTEKGKDVELRCDPISGHTALYWYRQSLGQGLEFLIYFQGNSAPDKSGLPSDRFSAERTGGSVSTLTIQRTQQEDSAVYLCASSLALRYGYTFGSGTRLTVV.

This clone was counted only a few times. The V gene is TRBV30, the J gene TRBJ2-3, with TRBD2 matching over 7 bases. CDR1 GTSNPN and CDR2 SVGIG come from the germline V gene (reference sequence). V lost 0 bases and J lost 2; bases outside the gene matches: 5. The CDR3 has 15 amino acids. CDR3: CAWSVGLADTDTQYF. As DNA, the CDR3 is TGTGCCTGGAGTGTAGGTCTAGCGGACACAGATACGCAGTATTTT.

This clone was counted between two and nine times. J is TRBJ1-4 and V is TRBV4-3; 7 bases are shared with TRBD1. Per germline, CDR1 LGHNA and CDR2 YSLEER. CDR3 length: 16 amino acids. V lost 4 bases to trimming and J lost 0 bases; unmatched junction nucleotides: 5. The CDR3 reads CASSPRDSATNEKLFF. The CDR3 region has the DNA TGCGCCAGCAGCCCCCGGGACAGTGCAACTAATGAAAAACTGTTTTTT.

CDR3 coding DNA: TGTGCCAGCGATCGACGGGACAGGGGATGGTACGAGCAGTACTTC. This gives the protein CASDRRDRGWYEQYF. The chain recombines TRBV6-1 with TRBJ2-5, with 10 bases identical to TRBD1. The DNA matches TRBJ2-7 better at its end, which makes the J call doubtful. CDR1 and CDR2 from the germline V gene are MNHNS and SASEGT. The CDR3 consists of 15 residues.